Listed here are 29 T cell receptor beta chains from one sample, sequenced in a study of T cells in Graves' hyperthyroidism and ophthalmopathy. Amplified TCR beta CDR3 regions came from RNA transcripts. The HTBI primer set served for first-round RT-PCR of the TCR CDR3. A single record per CDR3 protein comes from TCRdb applying MiXCR to the multiplex PCR reads. The repertoire holds hundreds of thousands of distinct CDR3 sequences, with approximately 14% as singletons. Sequenced: blood. These receptor sequences come from a woman between 18 and 29 years old with Graves' hyperthyroidism that later progressed to Graves' ophthalmopathy.

This clonotype has at least ten counts. The chain joins TRBV10-3 to TRBJ1-1; tentative D call: TRBD1 (5 bases). V was trimmed by 7 bases and J by 3 bases, leaving 18 bases between them. Per the germline V gene, CDR1 is ENHRY and CDR2 is SYGVKD. The CDR3 is 15 residues long. The CDR3 nucleotides read TGTGCCATCAAGGTAGGGGTGAAAGGGGACACTGAAGCTTTCTTT. Residues: CAIKVGVKGDTEAFF.

In this sample, this clonotype turned up a few times. CDR3 amino acids: CASSPRPTSGVNNEQFF. The CDR3 nucleotides read TGTGCCAGCTCACCAAGACCGACTAGCGGAGTAAACAATGAGCAGTTCTTC. The J gene is TRBJ2-1, the V gene TRBV18; 9 bases match TRBD2. V shed 2 bases and J 5 bases; nucleotides not matched to a gene: 10. Germline assignment: CDR1 KGHSH and CDR2 LQKENI. This CDR3 is 17 amino acids long.

In this sample, this clonotype turned up many times. The chain couples TRBV5-1 to TRBJ2-7; TRBD2 matches at 7 bases. In germline, CDR1 is SGHRS, CDR2 YFSETQ. This CDR3 contains 15 residues. V shed 2 bases, J shed 0 bases, and the junction held 5 bases outside the gene matches. The CDR3 reads CASSLVLASSYEQYF. For the CDR3, the DNA is TGCGCCAGCAGCTTAGTACTAGCGTCCTCCTACGAGCAGTACTTC.

This clonotype has ten or more counts. The chain is built from TRBV12-3 or TRBV12-4 and TRBJ2-6; D is uncertain. V was cut by 2 bases and J by 2 bases, with 13 bases left in between. The CDR3 extends over 17 amino acids. The CDR3 DNA follows: TGTGCCAGCAGTTTATTAGGCAGATCAACTGGGGCCAACGTCCTGACTTTC. It is translated as CASSLLGRSTGANVLTF.

This clonotype was seen at least ten times. The J gene is TRBJ2-1, the V gene TRBV12-3 or TRBV12-4; 9 bases line up with TRBD1. The V gene end was trimmed by 2 bases and the J gene end by 9 bases; junction bases not matched to a gene: 8. There are 15 residues in the CDR3. The CDR3 DNA sequence: TGTGCCAGCAGTTTAAGGGACAGGGTTGACGGTGAGCAGTTCTTC. Translation gives CASSLRDRVDGEQFF.

This clonotype was counted many times. The chain uses TRBV2 and TRBJ2-7, with D possibly TRBD2 on 6 matching bases. The germline V gene encodes CDR1 SNHLY and CDR2 FYNNEI. CDR3 size: 12 residues. V gave up 8 bases and J gave up 0 bases, with 8 bases separating them. The CDR3 region is CASVGGSYEQYF. CDR3 nucleotides: TGTGCCAGCGTGGGGGGCTCCTACGAGCAGTACTTC.

This clonotype was seen many times. This rearrangement joins TRBV28 to TRBJ1-2; D not certain. CDR1 is MDHEN and CDR2 is SYDVKM in the germline V gene. The CDR3 sequence is 12 residues long. Deletions cut 8 bases from V and 8 bases from J, with 15 bases between. The DNA of the CDR3 is TGTGCCAGCTACACTCCATCCGAGGGCTACACCTTC. Its translation is CASYTPSEGYTF.

The rearrangement joins TRBV18 to TRBJ2-7, with TRBD2 matching 13 bases. V gave up 4 bases and J gave up 4 bases; unmatched junction bases: 7. This CDR3 spans 16 amino acids. The germline V gene has CDR1 KGHSH and CDR2 LQKENI. The CDR3 is CASSLLAGGDTYEQYF. The CDR3 nucleotides read TGTGCCAGCTCACTACTAGCGGGAGGGGATACGTACGAGCAGTACTTC. Supplemented by reference TRBV18 and TRBJ2-7, the full variable domain reads NAGVMQNPRHLVRRRGQEARLRCSPMKGHSHVYWYRQLPEEGLKFMVYLQKENIIDESGMPKERFSAEFPKEGPSILRIQQVVRGDSAAYFCASSLLAGGDTYEQYFGPGTRLTVT.

As regards this clonotype: A read error may explain this, as a much larger clone is one base away. V and J are TRBV5-1 and TRBJ2-7, with 9 bases fitting TRBD1. Looked up from germline, CDR1 is SGHRS and CDR2 is YFSETQ. V was clipped by 3 bases and J by 6 bases; unmatched bases: 16. The length of the CDR3 is 17 residues. This CDR3 reads CASSSGQGNGVLCEQYF. CDR3 coding DNA: TGCGCCAGCAGCTCCGGACAGGGGAATGGGGTCCTCTGCGAGCAGTACTTC.

This clonotype was detected ten times or more. The chain couples TRBV12-3 or TRBV12-4 to TRBJ2-7; the D gene is possibly TRBD1 (5 bases). V was clipped by 5 bases and J by 6 bases, with 11 bases between them. The CDR3 consists of 12 residues. The CDR3 protein is CASSAGIREQYF. The CDR3 DNA sequence: TGTGCCAGCAGTGCAGGGATTCGCGAGCAGTACTTC.

This clonotype was counted ten times or more. The rearrangement uses TRBV28 and TRBJ2-7; TRBD2 matches 8 bases. CDR3 length equals 15 residues. CDR1 is MDHEN and CDR2 is SYDVKM in the germline V gene. With 5 bases clipped from V and 2 bases from J, the junction kept 8 bases outside the gene matches. The CDR3: CASSPFGRGPYEQYF. The CDR3 nucleotides are TGTGCCAGCAGTCCCTTCGGGAGGGGCCCCTACGAGCAGTACTTC.

This clonotype was recorded a few times. The V and J genes are TRBV15 and TRBJ2-1, with D tentatively TRBD1 (6 bases). Germline CDR1 reads LNHNV; CDR2 reads YYDKDF (reference sequence). V was pared by 1 base and J by 6 bases, with 16 bases between. The CDR3 loop spans 16 amino acids. The CDR3 bases are TGTGCCACCAGCAGAGGAAGGGACATAGGGCTCAATGAGCAGTTCTTC. Translation: CATSRGRDIGLNEQFF.

This clonotype was observed once. This sequence may be a read error, since a much larger clone differs from it by one base. The V gene is TRBV3-1, the J gene TRBJ1-1, with D unclear. V was clipped by 0 bases and J by 7 bases, with 15 bases between them. This CDR3 contains 15 residues. Germline V lookup: CDR1 LGHDT, CDR2 YNNKEL (reference sequence). The CDR3 sequence: CASSQDKEGSIEAFF. CDR3 nucleotides: TGTGCCAGCAGCCAAGATAAGGAGGGAAGCATTGAAGCTTTCTTT.

V is TRBV9 and J is TRBJ2-3, with D possibly being TRBD2 (6 bases). Trimming left V 3 bases short and J 0 bases short, with 17 bases between. Germline V gene lookup returns CDR1 SGDLS and CDR2 YYNGEE. The CDR3 is 17 residues long. CDR3 residues: CASSGMDYGASTDTQYF. The CDR3 nucleotides are TGTGCCAGCAGCGGCATGGACTATGGGGCTAGCACAGATACGCAGTATTTT.

The chain recombines TRBV20-1 with TRBJ2-2, with 11 bases matching TRBD2. Germline trimming cut 4 bases from V and 9 bases from J; bases unmatched to any gene: 16. Per the germline V gene, CDR1 is DFQATT and CDR2 is SNEGSKA (reference sequence). The CDR3 is 17 residues long. DNA of the CDR3: TGCAGTGCTACTGGGCGACTAGCGGGGAAACCGAGGAGGGAGCTGTTTTTT. Translated, it gives CSATGRLAGKPRRELFF.

The count of this clonotype is one. The chain uses TRBV7-9 and TRBJ1-1, with TRBD1 matching over 8 bases. The ends lost 5 bases at V and 1 base at J; junction bases unmatched: 9. Per the germline V gene, CDR1 is SEHNR and CDR2 is FQNEAQ (reference sequence). CDR3 length equals 16 residues. This CDR3 reads CASSPGQGTTNTEAFF. CDR3 in DNA: TGTGCCAGCAGCCCCGGACAGGGTACAACGAACACTGAAGCTTTCTTT.

V usage is TRBV4-1 and J usage is TRBJ2-1, with 8 bases matching TRBD2. Trimming cost V 3 bases and J 6 bases; bases outside gene matches: 10. CDR3 length: 16 residues. Per the germline V gene, CDR1 is MGHRA and CDR2 is YSYEKL. In DNA, the CDR3 is TGCGCCAGCAGCCACATATCAGGACTAGCACCCAATGAGCAGTTCTTC. Translated, it gives CASSHISGLAPNEQFF.

This clonotype appeared many times. The rearrangement uses TRBV20-1 and TRBJ1-1; D is undetermined. Trimming took 5 bases from V and 2 from J, leaving 9 bases between them. The CDR3 covers 12 residues. Per the germline V gene, CDR1 is DFQATT and CDR2 is SNEGSKA (reference sequence). CDR3 DNA: TGCAGTGCTGCGAGGAGCAACACTGAAGCTTTCTTT. The encoded protein is CSAARSNTEAFF.

J is TRBJ2-1 and V is TRBV4-2; 9 nucleotides align to TRBD2. CDR1 is LGHNA and CDR2 is YNFKEQ in the germline V gene. The junction had 3 bases not matched to a gene; V was cut back by 0 bases and J by 6 bases. The CDR3 is 15 amino acids. The CDR3 region is CASSQEGLATNEQFF. The CDR3 DNA follows: TGTGCCAGCAGCCAAGAGGGACTAGCAACCAATGAGCAGTTCTTC.

The DNA of the CDR3 is TGCGCCAGCAGCTTGGATCTCGAGGAAAAACTGTTTTTT. It encodes CASSLDLEEKLFF. The rearrangement links TRBV5-1 to TRBJ1-4, with unresolved D. This CDR3 region has 13 residues. Germline V lookup: CDR1 SGHRS, CDR2 YFSETQ. V dropped 0 bases and J dropped 8 bases, with 8 bases sitting between them.

Comment on this clonotype: Germline is not matched at one junction end, which may reflect a read error. The rearrangement links TRBV28 to TRBJ2-1; D assignment may be TRBD1 or TRBD2 (6 bases each). From germline, CDR1 is MDHEN and CDR2 SYDVKM. This CDR3 spans 16 amino acids. As DNA, the CDR3 is TGTGCCAACAGTTTCCCGAGGGGGTTAGCGGAACGTGAGCAGTTCTTC. It encodes CANSFPRGLAEREQFF.

This clonotype has at least ten counts. The chain combines TRBV24-1 with TRBJ2-1; 10 nucleotides match TRBD2. CDR1 is KGHDR and CDR2 is SFDVKD in the germline V gene. The V gene end was trimmed by 4 bases and the J gene end by 0 bases; junction bases not matched to a gene: 8. There are 18 residues in the CDR3. CDR3 amino acids: CATSESGLATSSYNEQFF. In DNA, the CDR3 is TGTGCCACCAGTGAGTCGGGACTAGCGACAAGCTCCTACAATGAGCAGTTCTTC.

This clonotype was counted ten times or more. This chain links TRBV20-1 with TRBJ2-1; D is perhaps TRBD2 (5 bases). Trimming left V 0 bases short and J 8 bases short, with 20 bases between. There are 16 residues in the CDR3. CDR1 DFQATT and CDR2 SNEGSKA come from the germline V gene (reference sequence). CDR3 nucleotides: TGCAGTGCTAGAGAAGGACGTGTAGGGAGTTCCTATGAGCAGTTCTTC. Protein sequence: CSAREGRVGSSYEQFF.

This clonotype was counted at least ten times. J is TRBJ2-1 and V is TRBV7-8; TRBD2 might be the D (6 bases). Germline V lookup: CDR1 SGHVS, CDR2 FQNEAQ. The V gene lost 5 bases and the J gene lost 4 bases, with 15 bases spanning the gap. The CDR3 is 15 amino acids. The CDR3 spells CASSPDIGGYNEQFF. CDR3 in DNA: TGTGCCAGCAGCCCGGACATTGGAGGGTACAATGAGCAGTTCTTC.

In its sample, this clonotype was seen many times. This rearrangement joins TRBV20-1 to TRBJ1-3; possible D gene TRBD1, 5 bases. The germline CDR1 and CDR2 sequences are DFQATT and SNEGSKA (reference sequence). The CDR3 sequence is 13 residues long. V was clipped by 4 bases and J by 7 bases, with 14 bases between them. The CDR3 DNA reads as TGCAGTGCTAACGAGGGGTTTGGGAACACCATATATTTT. Protein sequence: CSANEGFGNTIYF.

At least ten counts were recorded for this clonotype. The chain uses TRBV20-1 and TRBJ1-2; weak D call: TRBD1 (5 bases). The CDR3 covers 14 residues. V gave up 6 bases and J gave up 1 base, with 15 bases separating them. The germline V gene has CDR1 DFQATT and CDR2 SNEGSKA (reference sequence). The CDR3 spells CSADPRDLNYGYTF. Written as DNA, the CDR3 is TGCAGTGCGGATCCGCGGGACCTTAACTATGGCTACACCTTC.

The V and J genes are TRBV28 and TRBJ2-7; 8 bases map to TRBD2. The CDR3 extends over 16 amino acids. V was clipped by 2 bases and J by 5 bases; unmatched bases: 11. CDR1 is MDHEN and CDR2 is SYDVKM in the germline V gene. The CDR3 coding sequence is TGTGCCAGCAGTTTAAGGGGGGCGGGAGGTGCCCACGAGCAGTACTTC. It is translated as CASSLRGAGGAHEQYF.

This clonotype appeared many times. V and J are TRBV12-3 or TRBV12-4 and TRBJ2-1; 10 bases map to TRBD2. V trimming: 0 bases; J trimming: 8 bases; junction bases outside the gene matches: 4. The CDR3 length is 15 residues. The CDR3 spells CASSLASSGSHEQFF. The CDR3 DNA reads TGTGCCAGCAGTTTAGCTTCTAGCGGGAGTCATGAGCAGTTCTTC.

This clonotype was picked up many times. This chain uses TRBV28 with TRBJ2-1; 10 nucleotides match TRBD1. After removal of 6 bases from V and 6 bases from J, the junction contained 8 bases not matched to a gene. This CDR3 region has 15 residues. CDR1 MDHEN and CDR2 SYDVKM come from the germline V gene. CDR3 amino acids: CASRTGTGESNEQFF. The CDR3 DNA reads as TGTGCCAGCAGGACCGGGACAGGGGAGAGCAATGAGCAGTTCTTC.